The T cell receptor beta chain under discussion was sequenced for a study of blood T cell repertoires in COVID-19. Study-wide background: Spain, Italy and the United States supplied samples that represented acute and convalescent COVID-19. T cells, B-cell-depleted T cells, or PBMCs provided the cDNA or gDNA that served as material.

In the source study's methods: Nucleated cell counts were estimated from reference gene primer amplification. The assay was immunoSEQ multiplex PCR, and TCRdb's table has in-frame clones only and misses some. V and J calls and clone size are copied from that table; D and trimming were computed from the DNA. The profile shows about 92,000 clones, around 85% of them singletons. The V gene's germline CDR1 is MDHEN and CDR2 SYDVKM. The CDR3 contains 17 residues. Between the trimmed V and J ends, which lost 1 base and 6 bases, there was a span of 18 bases. J is TRBJ1-4 and V is TRBV28, with D unclear. Sequencing was done on a sample of peripheral blood. The receptor comes from a man at least 80 years old with acute or convalescent COVID-19. The CDR3 spells CASSLLYPVSGDEKLFF. CDR3 sequence (DNA): TGTGCCAGCAGTTTATTGTATCCGGTATCGGGTGATGAAAAACTGTTTTTT.